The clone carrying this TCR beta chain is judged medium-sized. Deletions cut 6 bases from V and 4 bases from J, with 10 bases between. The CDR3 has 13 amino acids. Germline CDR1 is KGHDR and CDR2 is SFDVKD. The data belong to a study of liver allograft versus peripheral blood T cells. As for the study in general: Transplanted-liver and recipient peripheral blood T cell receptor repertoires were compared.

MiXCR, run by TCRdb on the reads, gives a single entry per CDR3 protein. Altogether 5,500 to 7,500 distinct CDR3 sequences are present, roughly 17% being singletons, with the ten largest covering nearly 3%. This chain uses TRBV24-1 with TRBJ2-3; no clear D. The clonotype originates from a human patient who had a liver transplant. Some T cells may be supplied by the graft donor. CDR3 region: CATSSPGPDTQYF. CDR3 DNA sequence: TGTGCCACCAGTTCCCCTGGCCCAGATACGCAGTATTTT.